One T cell receptor beta chain is described in this entry. Its matching antigen is unknown. The data derive from a study of T-cell reconstitution after alpha-beta-depleted transplantation in children. CDR1 SGHRS and CDR2 YFSETQ come from the germline V gene. V was trimmed by 3 bases and J by 5 bases, leaving 26 bases between them. The CDR3 has 18 residues. Study observations and caveats: Expanded graft clones numbering several hundred reportedly gave rise to alpha-beta T cells about two months after transplant.

The library targeted TCRbeta and was prepared with unique molecular identifiers. In TCRdb, the PCR reads were re-called with MiXCR into one record per CDR3 protein. The sample carries roughly 790,000 distinct CDR3 sequences, under 20% recorded once. This chain connects TRBV5-1 to TRBJ2-5, with D perhaps TRBD2 (6 bases). This receptor was identified in a male patient between 5 and 17 years old who had a stem cell transplant for acute lymphoblastic leukemia, so the T cells may come from the graft donor. The sample was PBMCs, mostly from graft donor cells, taken 360 days after TCRalphabeta/CD19-depleted stem cell transplant. In DNA, the CDR3 is TGCGCCAGCAGCTACTACAACCGAATAGCGGACCCGTGGGAGACCCAGTACTTC. It translates to CASSYYNRIADPWETQYF.